This T cell receptor (beta chain) stems from a study of blood T cell repertoires in COVID-19. Germline V gene data show CDR1 as SNHLY and CDR2 as FYNNEI. The CDR3 contains 12 residues. With 6 bases clipped from V and 13 bases from J, the junction kept 9 bases outside the gene matches. Some clones are missing from TCRdb's copy, which holds only in-frame ones; the method was immunoSEQ multiplex PCR. The sample contains about 35,000 clones, 80% of which appear only once. This sequence joins TRBV2 and TRBJ2-1, with 7 bases aligning to TRBD2. The sequenced material came from peripheral blood. The clonotype comes from a woman aged 70 to 79 with acute or convalescent COVID-19. The CDR3 sequence is CASSPRGLEQFF. The DNA of the CDR3 is TGTGCCAGCAGCCCCAGAGGACTAGAACAGTTCTTC.